A selection of T cell receptor beta chains follows, all from one sample in a study of cytomegalovirus exposure and HLA in healthy donors. Sequencing was performed with immunoSEQ multiplex PCR; in TCRdb, only in-frame clones are kept and a portion is missing. The sample includes roughly 160,000 clones, roughly 77% of them seen just once. The sequenced sample was PBMCs. These receptors were collected from a woman aged 45-60 years in good health and CMV-seropositive. CDR3s include the opening cysteine and the closing phenylalanine or tryptophan. Fields, in order: clone size, J gene, D gene, V gene, CDR3 DNA, CDR3 protein. The D gene is left open where the match is weak. Clone size is stated in some rows and not others, as once, few, many or a class when expanded.

>-|TRBJ2-2|-|TRBV5-1
TGCGCCAGCCTGCCTGGGACGGGGGCGAACACCGGGGAGCTGTTTTTT
CASLPGTGANTGELFF
>-|TRBJ1-1|-|TRBV7-9
TGTGCCAGCAGCTTAGTTAAGGAGACTGAAGCTTTCTTT
CASSLVKETEAFF
>-|TRBJ1-5|-|TRBV30
TGTGCCTGGAGTGTGGGGCATGGAGGGAATCAGCCCCAGCATTTT
CAWSVGHGGNQPQHF
>-|TRBJ2-3|TRBD2|TRBV11-3
TGTGCCAGCAGCCCTCGAGCGGGGCCCACAGATACGCAGTATTTT
CASSPRAGPTDTQYF
>-|TRBJ2-3|-|TRBV5-4
TGTGCCAGCAGCCGGACGGGAAGTGGCACAGATACGCAGTATTTT
CASSRTGSGTDTQYF
>-|TRBJ2-5|TRBD2|TRBV7-2
TGTGCCAGCAGCTTAGAACTAGCGGGAGGGAGTCTGATCGGAGAGACCCAGTACTTC
CASSLELAGGSLIGETQYF
>-|TRBJ2-7|-|TRBV11-2
TGTGCCAGCAAAACATGGAGGAGCTCCTACGAGCAGTACTTC
CASKTWRSSYEQYF
>-|TRBJ1-4|TRBD1|TRBV18
TGTGCCAGCTCACCAACGGGACAGGGGCACTTCGTGGGTGAAAAACTGTTTTTT
CASSPTGQGHFVGEKLFF
>-|TRBJ2-3|-|TRBV9
TGTGCCAGCAGCGTAGACAGGTTGGTCACAGATACGCAGTATTTT
CASSVDRLVTDTQYF
>-|TRBJ2-5|-|TRBV5-1
TGCGCCAGCAGCGAGGGTCGGGTACGAGAGACCCAGTACTTC
CASSEGRVRETQYF
>-|TRBJ2-1|TRBD2|TRBV9
TGTGCCAGCAGCGCGGTAGCGGGAGGGACCAATGAGCAGTTCTTC
CASSAVAGGTNEQFF
>-|TRBJ1-1|TRBD1|TRBV28
TGTGCCAGCACAACCGGGACAGGGAACACTGAAGCTTTCTTT
CASTTGTGNTEAFF
>-|TRBJ2-3|-|TRBV7-2
TGTGCCAGCAGCCCCAGGGATCCCGTCGACTATACGCAGTATTTT
CASSPRDPVDYTQYF
>-|TRBJ1-2|TRBD1|TRBV29-1
TGCAGCGTTGTGGGGACAGGCCGCGACAACTATGGCTACACCTTC
CSVVGTGRDNYGYTF
>-|TRBJ2-2|TRBD1|TRBV6-1
TGTGCCAGCAGTGAAAGGGACAGGAACACCGGGGAGCTGTTTTTT
CASSERDRNTGELFF
>-|TRBJ1-2|TRBD1|TRBV15
TGTGCCACCAGCAGAGATTTATCGGGACAGAGTACTGCTTCCTATGGCTACACCTTC
CATSRDLSGQSTASYGYTF
>-|TRBJ2-5|TRBD2|TRBV28
TGTGCCAGCACGCCGGGACTAGCGGGCCAAGAGACCCAGTACTTC
CASTPGLAGQETQYF
>-|TRBJ1-3|-|TRBV7-8
TGTGCCAGCAGCTTAGCAGGGCAGGGGCCTGGAAACACCATATATTTT
CASSLAGQGPGNTIYF
>few|TRBJ2-2|-|TRBV6-5
TGTGCCAGCAGTTACACGGGCACCGGGGAGCTGTTTTTT
CASSYTGTGELFF
>-|TRBJ2-3|-|TRBV28
TGTGCCAGCAGTTTACTTGGGCAGAGCACAGATACGCAGTATTTT
CASSLLGQSTDTQYF
>-|TRBJ2-4|TRBD2|TRBV30
TGTGCCTGGAGTCTAGCGGGAGGGGTTGACATTCAGTACTTC
CAWSLAGGVDIQYF
>-|TRBJ2-7|TRBD1|TRBV18
TGTGCCAGCACAGGACAGGGGAGTTACGAGCAGTACTTC
CASTGQGSYEQYF
>once|TRBJ1-5|-|TRBV18
TGTGCCAGCTCCAGGGGTAGCAATCAGCCCCAGCATTTT
CASSRGSNQPQHF
>-|TRBJ2-2|TRBD2|TRBV28
TGTGCCAGCAGTCGGGGACTAGCCGGGGAGCTGTTTTTT
CASSRGLAGELFF
>few|TRBJ2-6|-|TRBV5-4
TGTGCCAGCAGCTTGGGTCAAATCTCTGGGGCCAACGTCCTGACTTTC
CASSLGQISGANVLTF
>-|TRBJ1-4|TRBD1|TRBV5-4
TGTGCCAGCAGCAAGGACAGGGGAAGTACTAATGAAAAACTGTTTTTT
CASSKDRGSTNEKLFF
>-|TRBJ2-6|-|TRBV7-9
TGTGCCAGAATGGCCCTTTATACCTCTGGGGCCAACGTCCTGACTTTC
CARMALYTSGANVLTF
>once|TRBJ1-1|-|TRBV27
TGTGCCAGCAGTTTATGGGGAGGGTCGACTGAAGCTTTCTTT
CASSLWGGSTEAFF
>-|TRBJ2-7|TRBD2|TRBV4-3
TGCGCCAGCCTGGGGGGGGGTATCTACGAGCAGTACTTC
CASLGGGIYEQYF
>-|TRBJ2-2|TRBD2|TRBV29-1
TGCAGCGTTGGTGGGGAGAGGGTTGTGGCTAGCGGGAGGTCCGGGGAGCTGTTTTTT
CSVGGERVVASGRSGELFF
>-|TRBJ1-6|TRBD1|TRBV5-1
TGCGCCAGCAGCTTGGACGCAGGGACAGCCAATTCACCCCTCCACTTT
CASSLDAGTANSPLHF
>-|TRBJ2-7|TRBD2|TRBV4-3
TGCGCCAGCAGCCAAAAAGCCTCCGGACTAGCGGACTACGAGCAGTACTTC
CASSQKASGLADYEQYF
>-|TRBJ1-5|-|TRBV19
TGTGCCAGTAGTCGTCAGTACAATCAGCCCCAGCATTTT
CASSRQYNQPQHF
>-|TRBJ2-2|-|TRBV2
TGTGCCAGCAGTGCGAAGGGGCTGAACACCGGGGAGCTGTTTTTT
CASSAKGLNTGELFF
>-|TRBJ2-1|TRBD1|TRBV7-3
TGTGCCAGCAGCTTGGACAGGGGGAACTACAATGAGCAGTTCTTC
CASSLDRGNYNEQFF
>-|TRBJ2-7|-|TRBV28
TGTGCCAGCCAACCCTCAGCCGGCCTGACTACCTCCTACGAGCAGTACTTC
CASQPSAGLTTSYEQYF
>-|TRBJ2-1|-|TRBV7-2
TGTGCCAGCAGCCCTAGCCCCAGGGGGGCGCAGGGTGAGCAGTTCTTC
CASSPSPRGAQGEQFF
>-|TRBJ2-1|TRBD2|TRBV28
TGTGCCAGCAGTTCCACTAGCGGGCTGCAGCAGTTCTTC
CASSSTSGLQQFF
>once|TRBJ1-4|TRBD1|TRBV29-1
TGCAGCGCCGGGACAGGCCACGAAAAACTGTTTTTT
CSAGTGHEKLFF
>once|TRBJ2-7|-|TRBV5-1
TGCGCCAGCAGCTTGGTGGCCGGGACACGAGCCTACGAGCAGTACTTC
CASSLVAGTRAYEQYF
>-|TRBJ1-1|TRBD1|TRBV11-2
TGTGCCAGCACCTTAGGTAGCAGGGGGCGGCTCCTGGGCACTGAAGCTTTCTTT
CASTLGSRGRLLGTEAFF
>-|TRBJ1-5|TRBD1|TRBV13
TGTGCCAGCAGCTTAGGGTATGACAGGGGCAGCCAGCCCCAGCATTTT
CASSLGYDRGSQPQHF
>once|TRBJ1-1|-|TRBV7-3
TGTGCCAGCAGCTTAAACCGGGGCACTGAAGCTTTCTTT
CASSLNRGTEAFF
>-|TRBJ2-7|TRBD2|TRBV29-1
TGCAGCGCTACGGGGGGTTCCTACGAGCAGTACTTC
CSATGGSYEQYF
>few|TRBJ1-2|TRBD1|TRBV9
TGTGCCAGCAGCGTCATGTCGGGGACAGGGCCGATCGATAACTATGGCTACACCTTC
CASSVMSGTGPIDNYGYTF
>-|TRBJ1-4|TRBD1|TRBV7-9
TGTGCCAGCAGCTTACCCCGACAGGGTAGTGAAAAACTGTTTTTT
CASSLPRQGSEKLFF
>-|TRBJ1-3|-|TRBV28
TGTGCCCAAACTAGACTCGACGGGAACACCATATATTTT
CAQTRLDGNTIYF
>-|TRBJ1-1|-|TRBV7-9
TGTGCCAGCAGCTTACGGACAGCTGTGAACACTGAAGCTTTCTTT
CASSLRTAVNTEAFF
>few|TRBJ2-3|TRBD2|TRBV2
TGTGCCAGCAGTGGGAGCGGGGGGGGCACAGATACGCAGTATTTT
CASSGSGGGTDTQYF
>-|TRBJ2-5|TRBD1|TRBV18
TGTGCCAGCTCACGCAGGCAACAGGGGAGAGAGACCCAGTACTTC
CASSRRQQGRETQYF